These T cell receptor beta chains were read from a single sample in a study of cytomegalovirus exposure and HLA in healthy donors. Sequencing was performed with immunoSEQ multiplex PCR; in TCRdb, only in-frame clones are kept and a portion is missing. Among about 68,000 clones listed, 91% were seen once. Sequenced material: PBMCs. These receptors came from a man aged 18 to 29 in good health and CMV-seronegative. Each CDR3 is given with its conserved first and last residue. A D gene is named only where the DNA matches it firmly.

cdr3_aa	cdr3_nt	d_call	v_call	j_call
CASSLDRAGNTIYF	TGTGCCAGCAGCTTGGACAGGGCTGGAAACACCATATATTTT	.	TRBV5-4	TRBJ1-3
CASSLGMIARVFF	TGTGCCAGCAGCCTGGGGATGATAGCGAGGGTGTTCTTC	.	TRBV5-6	TRBJ2-1
CASSIGAGWEQYF	TGTGCCAGCAGCATAGGGGCCGGTTGGGAGCAGTACTTC	.	TRBV11-3	TRBJ2-7
CASSLTSGRGETQYF	TGTGCCAGCAGCTTAACTAGCGGGAGAGGGGAGACCCAGTACTTC	TRBD2	TRBV7-2	TRBJ2-5
CASSQGSNQPQHF	TGTGCCAGCAGTCAGGGTAGCAATCAGCCCCAGCATTTT	.	TRBV28	TRBJ1-5
CASSLPSGDNTGELFF	TGTGCCAGCAGCTTACCGTCGGGGGACAACACCGGGGAGCTGTTTTTT	.	TRBV7-9	TRBJ2-2
CASSIGGGSNQPQHF	TGTGCCAGTAGTATAGGGGGAGGTAGCAATCAGCCCCAGCATTTT	.	TRBV19	TRBJ1-5
CASSYTGGFNTEAFF	TGTGCCAGCAGCTACACAGGGGGCTTCAACACTGAAGCTTTCTTT	TRBD1	TRBV7-3	TRBJ1-1
CAWSRTGGNQPQHF	TGTGCCTGGAGTCGGACAGGGGGCAATCAGCCCCAGCATTTT	TRBD1	TRBV30	TRBJ1-5
CASSLGVIFNYGYTF	TGTGCCAGCAGCTTGGGCGTGATTTTCAACTATGGCTACACCTTC	.	TRBV5-6	TRBJ1-2
CASTSGQGGGNQPQHF	TGTGCCAGCACCTCCGGACAGGGGGGAGGCAATCAGCCCCAGCATTTT	TRBD1	TRBV6-6	TRBJ1-5
CASTGGVTDTQYF	TGTGCCAGTACAGGTGGGGTCACAGATACGCAGTATTTT	.	TRBV6-5	TRBJ2-3
CAITRTSGPSTDTQYF	TGTGCCATCACTAGGACTAGCGGGCCCAGCACAGATACGCAGTATTTT	TRBD2	TRBV10-3	TRBJ2-3